This entry concerns a single T cell receptor beta chain. This specimen belongs to a study of blood T cell repertoires in COVID-19. Some clones are missing from TCRdb's copy, which holds only in-frame ones; the method was immunoSEQ multiplex PCR. The sample holds about 390,000 clones, about 89% seen once. Patients of the Seattle cohort, enrolled during active infection, were followed longitudinally. CDR3 length equals 16 residues. Looked up from germline, CDR1 is MNHEY and CDR2 is SMNVEV (reference sequence). After removal of 4 bases from V and 0 bases from J, the junction contained 9 bases not matched to a gene.

The sample consisted of peripheral blood. This TCR came from an older woman with COVID-19, enrolled during active disease. This chain links TRBV27 with TRBJ2-7; 7 nucleotides align to TRBD2. The CDR3 bases are TGTGCCAGCAGTTCTGGGCGGGGGAAGAGCTCCTACGAGCAGTACTTC. Amino acids: CASSSGRGKSSYEQYF.